A selection of T cell receptor beta chains follows, all from one sample in a study of post-analysis software for immune sequencing data. TCRdb reprocessed the PCR reads via MiXCR and lists one record per CDR3 protein. The profile shows 750,000 to 900,000 distinct CDR3 sequences, roughly 46% of them singletons. Source material: blood. The receptors derive from a girl between 10 and 17 years old with multiple sclerosis. Both conserved end residues are part of each CDR3. Each record gives: CDR3 DNA, CDR3 protein, D gene, J gene, clone size, V gene. A D gene is named only where the DNA matches it firmly. Where a row states a size, it is once, few, many or the class of an expanded clone; other rows omit it.

TGTGCCAGCAGTCTACTGTACAGGGCCCAGAACACTGAAGCTTTCTTT,CASSLLYRAQNTEAFF,NA,TRBJ1-1,NA,TRBV6-5
TGCAGTGCTAGAGTGGGCGGGGACGAGCCTTACGAGCAGTACTTC,CSARVGGDEPYEQYF,NA,TRBJ2-7,few,TRBV20-1
TGTGCTAGTGGCCCCGGGACTAGCGACTCCACAGATACGCAGTATTTT,CASGPGTSDSTDTQYF,TRBD2,TRBJ2-3,NA,TRBV12-5
TGTGCCAGCAGCCCCACGGGACAGGGTGCCGCCCGATCCTACAATGAGCAGTTCTTC,CASSPTGQGAARSYNEQFF,TRBD1,TRBJ2-1,NA,TRBV5-6
TGCAGTGCTGGTAGGAACTCCTACAATGAGCAGTTCTTC,CSAGRNSYNEQFF,NA,TRBJ2-1,NA,TRBV20-1
TGCAGTGCTAGAGCCTCGGCGGTTAGCGGGAGGGCCGAAGATACGCAGTATTTT,CSARASAVSGRAEDTQYF,TRBD2,TRBJ2-3,NA,TRBV20-1
TGTGCCACCAGCAGACCGACAGGCCGCGAGCAGTACTTC,CATSRPTGREQYF,NA,TRBJ2-7,NA,TRBV15
TGTGCCAGCAGTTACCCCGCGGGAGGGCTGGTGGATGAGCAGTTCTTC,CASSYPAGGLVDEQFF,TRBD2,TRBJ2-1,few,TRBV6-2/TRBV6-3
TGTGCCAGCAGTTCATTTGGAGGGACAGCCTACGAGCAGTACTTC,CASSSFGGTAYEQYF,NA,TRBJ2-7,NA,TRBV6-1
TGTGCCAGCAGCACCCCGAGGGAGCGGGTGCCCTACGAGCAGTACTTC,CASSTPRERVPYEQYF,NA,TRBJ2-7,NA,TRBV7-2
TGCGCCAGCAGCTCCCGGACAGGCATCTATGGCTACACCTTC,CASSSRTGIYGYTF,TRBD1,TRBJ1-2,few,TRBV4-3
TGCAGTGCTCAGTACACCTTTAGCAATCAGCCCCAGCATTTT,CSAQYTFSNQPQHF,NA,TRBJ1-5,few,TRBV20-1
TGCGCCAGCAGCCAAGCTTTTGCGGGGGCCACAGATACGCAGTATTTT,CASSQAFAGATDTQYF,NA,TRBJ2-3,NA,TRBV4-3
TGTGCCTGGAGTGGTTCGACGAGGAGCTCCTACAATGAGCAGTTCTTC,CAWSGSTRSSYNEQFF,NA,TRBJ2-1,NA,TRBV30
TGTGCCAGCTCACCGCAGGGACTAGTTGAAGATGCGCAGTATTTT,CASSPQGLVEDAQYF,TRBD2,TRBJ2-3,NA,TRBV18
TGTGCCAGCATCTCCCCCAGGGCCCCCTACGAGCAGTACTTC,CASISPRAPYEQYF,NA,TRBJ2-7,NA,TRBV2
TGTGCCACCAGCAGAGAGCGGAATCAGCCCCAGCATTTT,CATSRERNQPQHF,NA,TRBJ1-5,NA,TRBV15
TGTGCCAGCAGAGGACTAGCGGGATGGTACGAGCAGTACTTC,CASRGLAGWYEQYF,TRBD2,TRBJ2-7,once,TRBV28
TGTGCCACCAGTGAGTCAGGGGGATCCTACGAGCAGTACTTC,CATSESGGSYEQYF,TRBD1,TRBJ2-7,few,TRBV24-1
TGTGCCAGCAGCTTCTCGGGAGGTCCGGGGTTTCGGGATGAGCAGTTCTTC,CASSFSGGPGFRDEQFF,TRBD2,TRBJ2-1,NA,TRBV7-6
TGCAGTGCTAGTAGTTGGGGAAACTCCTACGAGCAGTACTTC,CSASSWGNSYEQYF,NA,TRBJ2-7,NA,TRBV20-1
TGTGCCACCAGTGATGCCCGGACAGGTCTCTACGAGCAGTACTTC,CATSDARTGLYEQYF,TRBD1,TRBJ2-7,NA,TRBV24-1
TGTGCCAGCAGTTACGCTATATTCTATGGCTACACCTTC,CASSYAIFYGYTF,NA,TRBJ1-2,few,TRBV6-5
TGTGCCAGCAGCTTAACGGTGACAGAAAGCCCAAATGAGCAGTTCTTC,CASSLTVTESPNEQFF,NA,TRBJ2-1,few,TRBV7-3
TGTGCCAGCAGTCGGAGACTAGCGGAAGACAATGAGCAGTTCTTC,CASSRRLAEDNEQFF,TRBD2,TRBJ2-1,NA,TRBV27
TGTGCCAGCAGTGAAGTGAGGGAGGCAGGTGAGCAGTTCTTC,CASSEVREAGEQFF,NA,TRBJ2-1,once,TRBV2
TGTGCCACCAGTGAAGAGGGGGCTTGGCAAGAAGAGCAGTTCTTC,CATSEEGAWQEEQFF,TRBD1,TRBJ2-1,NA,TRBV24-1
TGCGCCAGCAGCTTGAGTTTCGGAGCGTCGGAGACCCAGTACTTC,CASSLSFGASETQYF,NA,TRBJ2-5,NA,TRBV5-1
TGTGCCACCAGTGAACTAGCGGGAGAGACCCAGTACTTC,CATSELAGETQYF,TRBD2,TRBJ2-5,few,TRBV24-1
TGCGCCAGCCGTCCGACTAGCGGGGGTCCCTACAATGAGCAGTTCTTC,CASRPTSGGPYNEQFF,TRBD2,TRBJ2-1,NA,TRBV5-1
TGCAGCTCCTCCGGGGGGGATTCCTACGAGCAGTACTTC,CSSSGGDSYEQYF,TRBD2,TRBJ2-7,NA,TRBV29-1
TGTGCCAGCAGCTTGGTGGGGGGGGCAAACACCGGGGAGCTGTTTTTT,CASSLVGGANTGELFF,NA,TRBJ2-2,few,TRBV5-5
TGTGCCAGCAGTTACTCGGGACGGCTCTATGGCTACACCTTC,CASSYSGRLYGYTF,NA,TRBJ1-2,NA,TRBV6-5
TGCGCCAGCAGCTGGCTGGACGGGAATGGAGAGACCCAGTACTTC,CASSWLDGNGETQYF,NA,TRBJ2-5,NA,TRBV5-1
TGCGCCAGCAGCTTAGAAGAAATGAGCTACGAGCAGTACTTC,CASSLEEMSYEQYF,NA,TRBJ2-7,NA,TRBV5-1
TGTGCCAGCAGTCCATATTGGGGGGGGCGTTACGAGCAGTACTTC,CASSPYWGGRYEQYF,NA,TRBJ2-7,once,TRBV27
TGTGCCAGCAGCCAAGTTGGGATCGGCCCGAGCTCTGGAAACACCATATATTTT,CASSQVGIGPSSGNTIYF,NA,TRBJ1-3,few,TRBV4-2
TGTGCCAGCAGTGACACCGGGGGAGTCTCGGGAGAGACCCAGTACTTC,CASSDTGGVSGETQYF,NA,TRBJ2-5,once,TRBV28
TGTGCCAGCAGTGAAGCCCAGGGGGCGCCCTCACCCCCCCACTTT,CASSEAQGAPSPPHF,TRBD1,TRBJ1-6,NA,TRBV2
TGCAGCGTTCGCCCTTTAGCGGGTTCCTACGAGCAGTACTTC,CSVRPLAGSYEQYF,TRBD2,TRBJ2-7,NA,TRBV29-1
TGCAGTGCTAGAGATCCCATAGGAAATCAGCCCCAGCATTTT,CSARDPIGNQPQHF,NA,TRBJ1-5,few,TRBV20-1
TGTGCCAGCAGCCCAACGGACTCGACAGTCTACGAGCAGTACTTC,CASSPTDSTVYEQYF,NA,TRBJ2-7,NA,TRBV7-8
TGTGCCAGCAGCCTAGGACTAGGGGGGGAAGAGACCCAGTACTTC,CASSLGLGGEETQYF,NA,TRBJ2-5,NA,TRBV7-2
TGTGCCACCAGTGATTTGCAAGCTGAGCAGTTCTTC,CATSDLQAEQFF,NA,TRBJ2-1,NA,TRBV24-1
TGTGCCACCAGTGATCCGGGACTGGGGGGCCTCGCGGAGCAGTTCTTC,CATSDPGLGGLAEQFF,NA,TRBJ2-1,NA,TRBV24-1
TGTGCCAGCAGTGAAACCATACAGTATGGCTACACCTTC,CASSETIQYGYTF,NA,TRBJ1-2,NA,TRBV2